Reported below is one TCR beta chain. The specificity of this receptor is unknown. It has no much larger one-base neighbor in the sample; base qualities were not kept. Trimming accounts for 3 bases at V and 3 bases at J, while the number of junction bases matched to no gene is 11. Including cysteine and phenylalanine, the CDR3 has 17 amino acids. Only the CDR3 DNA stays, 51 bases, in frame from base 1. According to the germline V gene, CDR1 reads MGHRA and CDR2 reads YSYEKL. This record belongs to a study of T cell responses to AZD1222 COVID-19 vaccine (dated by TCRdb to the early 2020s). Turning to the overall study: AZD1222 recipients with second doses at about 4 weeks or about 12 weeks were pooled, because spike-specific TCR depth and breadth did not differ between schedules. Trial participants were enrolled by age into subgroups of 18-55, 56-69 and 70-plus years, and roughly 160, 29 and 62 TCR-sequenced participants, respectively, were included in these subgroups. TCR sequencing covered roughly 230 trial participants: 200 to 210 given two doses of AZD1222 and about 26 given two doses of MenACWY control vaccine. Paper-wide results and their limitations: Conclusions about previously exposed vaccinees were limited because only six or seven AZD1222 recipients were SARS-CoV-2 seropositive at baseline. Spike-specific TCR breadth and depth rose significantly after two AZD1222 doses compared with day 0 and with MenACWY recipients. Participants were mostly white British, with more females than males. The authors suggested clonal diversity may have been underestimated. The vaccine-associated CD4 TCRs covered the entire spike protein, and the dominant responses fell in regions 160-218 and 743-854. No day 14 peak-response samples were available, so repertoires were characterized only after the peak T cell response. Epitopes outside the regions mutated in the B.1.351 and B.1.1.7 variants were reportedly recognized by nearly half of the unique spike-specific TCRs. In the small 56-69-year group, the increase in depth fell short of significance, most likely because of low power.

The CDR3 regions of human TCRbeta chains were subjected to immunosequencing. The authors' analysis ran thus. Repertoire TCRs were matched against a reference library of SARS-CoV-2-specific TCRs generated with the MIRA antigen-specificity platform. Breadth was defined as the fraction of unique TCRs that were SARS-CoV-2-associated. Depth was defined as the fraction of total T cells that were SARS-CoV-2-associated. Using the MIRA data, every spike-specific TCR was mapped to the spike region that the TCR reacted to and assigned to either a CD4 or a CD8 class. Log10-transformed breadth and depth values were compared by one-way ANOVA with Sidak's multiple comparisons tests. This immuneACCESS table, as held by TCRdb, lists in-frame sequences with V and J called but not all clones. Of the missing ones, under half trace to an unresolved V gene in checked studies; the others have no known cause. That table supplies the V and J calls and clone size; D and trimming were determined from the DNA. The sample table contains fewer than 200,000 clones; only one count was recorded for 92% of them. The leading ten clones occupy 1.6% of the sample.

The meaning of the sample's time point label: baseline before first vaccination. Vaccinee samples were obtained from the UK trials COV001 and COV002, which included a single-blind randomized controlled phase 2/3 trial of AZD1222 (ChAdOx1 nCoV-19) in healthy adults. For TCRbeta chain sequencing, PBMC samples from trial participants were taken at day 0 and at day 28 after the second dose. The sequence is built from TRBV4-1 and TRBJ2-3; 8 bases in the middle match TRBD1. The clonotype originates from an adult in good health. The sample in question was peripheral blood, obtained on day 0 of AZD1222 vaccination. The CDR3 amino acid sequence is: CASSQVDRGRSTDTQYF. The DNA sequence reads TGCGCCAGCAGCCAGGTCGACAGGGGAAGGTCGACAGATACGCAGTATTTT.